This TCR beta chain stems from a study of tumor and adjacent non-tumor tissue in lung cancer. Germline CDR1 is SQVTM and CDR2 is ANQGSEA. Between the trimmed V and J ends, which lost 7 bases and 9 bases, there was a span of 21 bases. CDR3 length: 13 amino acids. No cell sorting was done before RNA was extracted from the tissue. This non-tumor lung sample came from over 3 cm beyond the tumor edge. TCRbeta libraries were built with three rounds of nested PCR, modified from ARM-PCR. TCRdb re-called the multiplex PCR reads through MiXCR, storing one row per CDR3 protein. The sample has over 40,000 distinct CDR3 sequences, 70% to 80% seen once.

The sample consisted of distant non-tumor lung tissue. This chain connects TRBV29-1 to TRBJ2-5, with D perhaps assigned TRBD1 or TRBD2 (5 bases each). This TCR came from a woman in her sixties with non-small cell lung cancer. The CDR3 here is CSAAGKVLEAQYF. The DNA of the CDR3 is TGCAGCGCCGCAGGGAAAGTCTTGGAGGCCCAGTACTTC.